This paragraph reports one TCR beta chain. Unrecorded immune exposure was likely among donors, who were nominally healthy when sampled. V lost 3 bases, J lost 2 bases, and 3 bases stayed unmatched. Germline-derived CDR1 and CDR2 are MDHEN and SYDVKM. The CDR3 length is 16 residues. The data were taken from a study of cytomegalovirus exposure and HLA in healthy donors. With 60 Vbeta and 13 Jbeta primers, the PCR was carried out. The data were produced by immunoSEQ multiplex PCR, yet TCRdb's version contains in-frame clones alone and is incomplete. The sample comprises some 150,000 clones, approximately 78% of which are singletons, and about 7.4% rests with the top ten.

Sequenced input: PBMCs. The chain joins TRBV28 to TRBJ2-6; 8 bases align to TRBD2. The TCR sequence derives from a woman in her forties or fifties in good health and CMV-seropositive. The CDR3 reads CASSLNSGTGANVLTF. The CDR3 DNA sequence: TGTGCCAGCAGTTTGAATAGCGGGACTGGGGCCAACGTCCTGACTTTC.